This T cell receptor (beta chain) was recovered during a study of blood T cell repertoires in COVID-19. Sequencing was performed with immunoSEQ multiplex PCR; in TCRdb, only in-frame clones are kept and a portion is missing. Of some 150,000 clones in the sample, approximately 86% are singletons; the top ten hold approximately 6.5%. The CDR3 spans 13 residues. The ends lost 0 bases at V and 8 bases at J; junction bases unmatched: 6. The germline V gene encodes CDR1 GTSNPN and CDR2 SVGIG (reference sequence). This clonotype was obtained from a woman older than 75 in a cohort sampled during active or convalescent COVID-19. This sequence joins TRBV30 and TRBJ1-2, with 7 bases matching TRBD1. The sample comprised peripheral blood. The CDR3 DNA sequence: TGTGCCTGGAGTGTACGACGACAGGGAGGCTACACCTTC. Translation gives CAWSVRRQGGYTF.